The 28 T cell receptor beta chains below were found in one sample sequenced in a study of blood T cell repertoires in COVID-19. Using immunoSEQ multiplex PCR, the repertoire was profiled, and TCRdb retains in-frame clones only, with some absent. The repertoire holds fewer than 200,000 clones, with 65% to 90% as singletons. What was sequenced was peripheral blood. These receptors all stem from a man aged 45-65 years with active or convalescent COVID-19.

V is TRBV3-1 (or the pseudogene TRBV3-2) and J is TRBJ2-1, with 9 bases identical to TRBD1. This CDR3 spans 13 amino acids. The V gene's germline CDR1 is LGHDT and CDR2 YNNKEL (reference sequence). V lost 2 bases and J lost 9; bases outside the gene matches: 2. Here the CDR3 DNA reads TGTGCCAGCAGCCAAACAGGGGGCAGTGAGCAGTTCTTC. Its protein is CASSQTGGSEQFF.

This chain connects TRBV30 to TRBJ2-4, with 14 bases aligning to TRBD2. Germline lookup yields CDR1 GTSNPN and CDR2 SVGIG (reference sequence). J was trimmed by 0 bases and V by 5 bases; bases with no gene match: 9. The CDR3 contains 18 residues. CDR3 sequence: CAWAGTSGGGLAKNIQYF. In DNA, the CDR3 is TGTGCCTGGGCCGGGACTAGCGGGGGCGGACTAGCCAAAAACATTCAGTACTTC.

This chain uses TRBV19 with TRBJ1-5; tentative D call: TRBD1 (5 bases). The ends were cut back, 4 bases at V and 9 bases at J, with 25 bases in the middle. CDR1 LNHDA and CDR2 SQIVND come from the germline V gene (reference sequence). The CDR3 spans 17 residues. Here the CDR3 reads CASSTELRVGLEGPQHF. The CDR3 DNA reads TGTGCCAGTAGTACGGAGCTGCGGGTGGGACTAGAGGGGCCCCAGCATTTT.

The V call is TRBV9, the J call TRBJ1-6; TRBD1 is a possible D gene (6 bases). CDR3 length equals 15 residues. Germline V CDR1 and CDR2: SGDLS, YYNGEE. The germline V and J ends were trimmed by 4 bases and 10 bases, with 18 bases remaining between them. The CDR3 bases are TGTGCCAGCAGCCCCGGGACAATACCATCATCACCCCTCCACTTT. Protein sequence: CASSPGTIPSSPLHF.

The chain uses TRBV7-3 and TRBJ1-5; no definite D call. The V end was cut by 2 bases, the J end by 5 bases, with 7 bases between. Germline V gene data show CDR1 as SGHTA and CDR2 as FQGTGA. This CDR3 region has 13 residues. CDR3 sequence (DNA): TGTGCCAGCAGCTTAGGGCGGGATCAGCCCCAGCATTTT. Its translation is CASSLGRDQPQHF.

J is TRBJ1-5 and V is TRBV12-3 or TRBV12-4; D is undetermined. Trimming took 5 bases from V and 4 from J, leaving 9 bases between them. The CDR3 is made up of 13 amino acids. The CDR3 here is CASSVQLNQPQHF. In DNA form, the CDR3 reads TGTGCCAGCAGTGTCCAATTGAATCAGCCCCAGCATTTT.

The rearrangement uses TRBV5-1 and TRBJ2-3; 9 bases agree with TRBD2. The trim removed 4 bases at V and 1 base at J, leaving 19 bases unmatched. Germline lookup yields CDR1 SGHRS and CDR2 YFSETQ. The length of the CDR3 is 20 residues. CDR3 region: CASSKESLAGASVGTDTQYF. The CDR3 bases are TGCGCCAGCAGCAAAGAATCTTTAGCGGGAGCTTCGGTTGGCACAGATACGCAGTATTTT.

The V gene is TRBV11-2, the J gene TRBJ2-3; the D gene is possibly TRBD2 (7 bases). Germline values: CDR1 SGHAT, CDR2 FQNNGV. The V end lost 1 base, the J end lost 4 bases, and 9 bases lay between the germline ends. This CDR3 has 14 residues. The CDR3 bases are TGTGCCAGCAGCTTAGGGGGGGGCTCAGATACGCAGTATTTT. It yields the protein CASSLGGGSDTQYF.

The chain links TRBV6-5 to TRBJ1-3, with D possibly being TRBD1 (5 bases). The CDR3 totals 13 residues. Germline V gene lookup returns CDR1 MNHEY and CDR2 SVGAGI. Trimming took off 7 bases at V and 9 bases at J, with 16 bases between the two ends. CDR3 loop: CASTPSGGVTIYF. CDR3 bases: TGTGCCAGCACCCCCTCGGGAGGGGTCACCATATATTTT.

The gene calls are TRBV9 and TRBJ1-2; D perhaps matches TRBD1 (6 bases). Germline-derived CDR1 and CDR2 are SGDLS and YYNGEE. This CDR3 contains 14 residues. V shed 1 base and J shed 6 bases, with 13 bases lying between them. DNA for the CDR3: TGTGCCAGCAGCGTAACCGGGAACAGGGATGGCTACACCTTC. It yields the protein CASSVTGNRDGYTF.

The rearrangement joins TRBV15 to TRBJ1-2; maybe TRBD1 (6 bases). The V and J ends lost 1 base and 8 bases respectively, with 8 bases between them. The germline CDR1 and CDR2 sequences are LNHNV and YYDKDF (reference sequence). CDR3 length: 12 residues. The CDR3 nucleotides read TGTGCCACCAGCAGAGGGGGGCTCGGCTACACCTTC. Encoded protein: CATSRGGLGYTF.

V and J are TRBV4-3 and TRBJ2-7, with TRBD1 identical over 8 bases. V lost 0 bases and J lost 4; bases outside the gene matches: 2. This CDR3 spans 14 amino acids. Germline CDR1 LGHNA, CDR2 YSLEER. CDR3 in amino acids: CASSQDGQGYEQYF. CDR3 coding DNA: TGCGCCAGCAGCCAAGACGGACAGGGTTACGAGCAGTACTTC.

The chain carries TRBV29-1 and TRBJ1-5; TRBD1 might be the D (6 bases). V dropped 7 bases and J dropped 2 bases, with 12 bases sitting between them. This CDR3 contains 13 residues. The germline V gene has CDR1 SQVTM and CDR2 ANQGSEA. The CDR3: CSASRGGNQPQHF. The CDR3, as DNA: TGCAGCGCTTCCAGGGGTGGCAATCAGCCCCAGCATTTT.

J is TRBJ2-3 and V is TRBV10-1; TRBD1 might be the D (6 bases). From germline, CDR1 is WNHNN and CDR2 SYGVQD (reference sequence). V was clipped by 5 bases and J by 2 bases, with 8 bases between them. The CDR3 has 13 residues. In DNA, the CDR3 is TGCGCCAGCAGTAGGACAGACACAGATACGCAGTATTTT. Residues: CASSRTDTDTQYF.

The chain has TRBV19 and TRBJ2-7; 8 bases line up with TRBD1. V shed 8 bases and J 6 bases; nucleotides not matched to a gene: 12. The germline CDR1 and CDR2 sequences are LNHDA and SQIVND (reference sequence). The CDR3 extends over 14 amino acids. The CDR3 sequence: CASPSRTGISEQYF. CDR3 sequence (DNA): TGTGCCAGTCCCTCTCGGACAGGGATCTCCGAGCAGTACTTC. Full variable domain (missing parts from reference TRBV19 and TRBJ2-7): DGGITQSPKYLFRKEGQNVTLSCEQNLNHDAMYWYRQDPGQGLRLIYYSQIVNDFQKGDIAEGYSVSREKKESFPLTVTSAQKNPTAFYLCASPSRTGISEQYFGPGTRLTVT.

To note about this clone: Relative to the germline gene, one junction end is altered; a read error may explain this. The V gene is TRBV6-1, the J gene TRBJ2-7; 8 positions agree with TRBD2. CDR1 is MNHNS, CDR2 SASEGT, per germline. CDR3 length equals 15 residues. The CDR3 protein is CASGETGTSSYEQYF. As DNA, the CDR3 is TGTGCCAGCGGTGAAACGGGGACTAGCTCCTACGAGCAGTACTTC.

The chain combines TRBV24-1 with TRBJ2-2, with TRBD1 matching 7 bases. The CDR3 is made up of 18 amino acids. Germline CDR1 KGHDR, CDR2 SFDVKD. V lost 4 bases to trimming and J lost 3 bases; unmatched junction nucleotides: 13. The DNA for the CDR3 is TGTGCCACCAGTGACCCCGTGGGTAGGGGGCCTTACACCGGGGAGCTGTTTTTT. Translating it yields CATSDPVGRGPYTGELFF.

The chain employs TRBV6-5 and TRBJ2-4; 8 bases match TRBD1. The CDR3 length is 16 residues. The V segment lost 0 bases and the J segment 6 bases; nucleotides outside the gene matches: 7. Looked up from germline, CDR1 is MNHEY and CDR2 is SVGAGI. The chain's CDR3 is CASSYSGRGLGNIQYF. CDR3 DNA sequence: TGTGCCAGCAGTTACTCAGGCAGGGGGCTTGGAAACATTCAGTACTTC.

This sequence joins TRBV19 and TRBJ1-2, with 8 bases lining up with TRBD1. CDR3 length: 14 amino acids. Per the germline V gene, CDR1 is LNHDA and CDR2 is SQIVND (reference sequence). After removal of 7 bases from V and 2 bases from J, the junction contained 6 bases not matched to a gene. CDR3 amino acids: CASMPAGGNYGYTF. For the CDR3, the DNA is TGTGCCAGTATGCCGGCAGGGGGCAACTATGGCTACACCTTC.

The chain joins TRBV6-5 to TRBJ1-3; a weak D match, TRBD1 (6 bases). V was cut by 4 bases and J by 0 bases, with 13 bases left in between. In germline, CDR1 is MNHEY, CDR2 SVGAGI. CDR3 length equals 16 residues. CDR3 protein: CASSSRTASSGNTIYF. The CDR3 DNA reads TGTGCCAGCAGTTCCAGGACAGCGAGCTCTGGAAACACCATATATTTT.

This chain links TRBV10-1 with TRBJ1-4; 9 positions agree with TRBD1. Germline V gives CDR1 WNHNN, CDR2 SYGVQD (reference sequence). With 2 bases clipped from V and 4 bases from J, the junction kept 5 bases outside the gene matches. The CDR3 runs 16 residues. CDR3 sequence (DNA): TGCGCCAGCAGTGAGCAACAGGGGGCGAGTAATGAAAAACTGTTTTTT. Its translation is CASSEQQGASNEKLFF.

In its sample, this clone was seen a few times. The V gene is TRBV4-2, the J gene TRBJ1-2, with a possible D match to TRBD1 (5 bases). Germline CDR1 LGHNA, CDR2 YNFKEQ. The CDR3 covers 14 residues. V gave up 0 bases and J gave up 0 bases, with 5 bases separating them. The CDR3 sequence is CASSQEGANYGYTF. CDR3 DNA sequence: TGTGCCAGCAGCCAAGAAGGGGCTAACTATGGCTACACCTTC.

The chain couples TRBV30 to TRBJ1-3; 7 bases line up with TRBD1. With 3 bases clipped from V and 1 base from J, the junction kept 6 bases outside the gene matches. CDR1 and CDR2 (germline): GTSNPN, SVGIG (reference sequence). CDR3 length equals 15 residues. For the CDR3, the DNA is TGTGCCTGGAGAGCACAGGGGCCGTCTGGAAACACCATATATTTT. Translating it yields CAWRAQGPSGNTIYF.

The rearrangement joins TRBV6-5 to TRBJ1-4; weak D call: TRBD1 (6 bases). The CDR3 sequence is 15 residues long. Germline V gene sequence: CDR1 MNHEY, CDR2 SVGAGI. Trimming stripped 4 bases from V and 10 bases from J, with 19 bases between. CDR3 residues: CASSFDPGARGKLFF. CDR3 nucleotides: TGTGCCAGCAGTTTTGACCCCGGGGCCAGGGGAAAACTGTTTTTT.

The chain employs TRBV6-5 and TRBJ1-2; a weak D match, TRBD1 (5 bases). Germline values: CDR1 MNHEY, CDR2 SVGAGI. Deletions cut 2 bases from V and 5 bases from J, with 9 bases between. The length of the CDR3 is 13 residues. The CDR3 loop is CASSYQGLYGYTF. CDR3 coding DNA: TGTGCCAGCAGTTACCAGGGATTGTATGGCTACACCTTC.

CDR3 nucleotide sequence: TGTGCCAGCAGCTTTTGGGGGGGAAATTCACCCCTCCACTTT. The encoded protein is CASSFWGGNSPLHF. This sequence joins TRBV7-9 and TRBJ1-6, with D perhaps matching TRBD1 (5 bases). The CDR3 covers 14 residues. V was trimmed by 3 bases and J by 7 bases, leaving 10 bases between them. CDR1 is SEHNR, CDR2 FQNEAQ, per germline (reference sequence).

The rearrangement joins TRBV7-2 to TRBJ1-2, with 9 positions matching TRBD1. V shed 5 bases, J shed 5 bases, and the junction held 6 bases outside the gene matches. The germline CDR1 and CDR2 sequences are SGHTA and FQGNSA. CDR3 size: 14 residues. The CDR3 nucleotides read TGTGCCAGCAGCCTCTGGACAGGGGAGTATGGCTACACCTTC. As protein: CASSLWTGEYGYTF. Filled out from reference TRBV7-2 and TRBJ1-2, the complete variable domain reads GAGVSQSPSNKVTEKGKDVELRCDPISGHTALYWYRQSLGQGLEFLIYFQGNSAPDKSGLPSDRFSAERTGGSVSTLTIQRTQQEDSAVYLCASSLWTGEYGYTFGSGTRLTVV.

V usage is TRBV13 and J usage is TRBJ2-1; tentative D call: TRBD2 (6 bases). Deletions cut 3 bases from V and 5 bases from J, with 11 bases between. Germline CDR1 and CDR2: PRHDT and FYEKMQ (reference sequence). This CDR3 is 14 amino acids long. CDR3 loop: CASSFRGKDNEQFF. CDR3 bases: TGTGCCAGCAGCTTTCGCGGGAAGGACAATGAGCAGTTCTTC.